This T cell receptor beta chain was sequenced for a study of cytomegalovirus exposure and HLA in healthy donors. Vbeta (60) and Jbeta (13) primers were used in the PCR. TCRdb keeps only in-frame clones here, not all; method: immunoSEQ multiplex PCR. The sample yields 100,000 to 120,000 clones, 76% seen once. CDR3 length: 16 residues. CDR1 is SNHLY, CDR2 FYNNEI, per germline. Trimming shortened V by 4 bases and J by 1 base, and 16 bases separated the two germline ends. The study's findings and limits: Investigators reported under 200 TCR beta chains as tied to cytomegalovirus. Later, TCR association rates were found to vary by HLA locus, highest for DRB1 and lowest for HLA-C.

Each of the donors was a healthy bone marrow donor. A remark on this clone: Its cognate antigen is unknown.

Material: PBMCs. The receptor was isolated from a man aged 35-49 years in good health and CMV-seropositive. The rearrangement uses TRBV2 and TRBJ1-1; a weak D match, TRBD1 (6 bases). The CDR3 loop reads CASSAWPGDQNTEAFF. Here the CDR3 DNA reads TGTGCCAGCAGTGCCTGGCCAGGGGACCAGAACACTGAAGCTTTCTTT.